Following are 4 T cell receptor beta chains from one sample sequenced in a study of cytomegalovirus exposure and HLA in healthy donors. A multiplex PCR was run with 60 Vbeta primers and 13 Jbeta primers. Produced via immunoSEQ multiplex PCR; TCRdb's table is partial and in-frame only. The sample data list more than 95,000 clones. The sequenced sample consisted of PBMCs. Source of these receptors: a man aged 40-50 years in good health and CMV-seronegative.

The V and J genes are TRBV9 and TRBJ2-7; 7 nucleotides align to TRBD1. Unmatched junction bases numbered 3, after V lost 3 bases and J lost 0 bases. The CDR3 covers 14 residues. Germline loops: CDR1 SGDLS, CDR2 YYNGEE. The CDR3 reads CASSADRDSYEQYF. The CDR3 DNA reads as TGTGCCAGCAGCGCTGACAGGGACTCCTACGAGCAGTACTTC.

This chain links TRBV5-1 with TRBJ2-7; D is unresolved. Germline values: CDR1 SGHRS, CDR2 YFSETQ. Trimming removed 0 bases from V and 3 bases from J, with 7 bases in between. The CDR3 totals 13 residues. The CDR3: CASSLAGYYEQYF. CDR3 nucleotides: TGCGCCAGCAGCTTGGCCGGGTACTACGAGCAGTACTTC.

V is TRBV5-1 and J is TRBJ2-5, with 7 nucleotides matching TRBD2. Germline lookup yields CDR1 SGHRS and CDR2 YFSETQ. CDR3 length: 14 amino acids. J gave up 5 bases and V 5 bases, and 9 bases lay outside the gene matches. In DNA, the CDR3 is TGCGCCAGCAGGTCCGGCGGGAGTGGGGAGACCCAGTACTTC. Its translation is CASRSGGSGETQYF.

Worth noting for this clone: Because the CDR3 is missing its conserved closing phenylalanine or tryptophan, this is likely a read error. CDR3 nucleotides: TGCGCCAGCAGCCAACTTGCGGGACTACCCTCCTACGAGCAGTACCTC. Translated: CASSQLAGLPSYEQYL. The chain uses TRBV4-1 and TRBJ2-7; TRBD2 matches 7 bases. This CDR3 comprises 16 residues. After removal of 2 bases from V and 0 bases from J, the junction contained 7 bases not matched to a gene. Looked up from germline, CDR1 is MGHRA and CDR2 is YSYEKL.